Below, one T cell receptor beta chain is given with its context. The CDR3 totals 13 residues. Germline CDR1 is SGDLS and CDR2 is YYNGEE. V gave up 6 bases and J gave up 0 bases, with 8 bases separating them. The CDR3 regions of TCR beta were amplified from RNA transcripts. TCR CDR3 regions were first amplified by RT-PCR with HTBI primers. TCRdb reprocessed the multiplex PCR reads via MiXCR and lists one record per CDR3 protein. Of some 770,000 distinct CDR3 sequences in the sample, less than 20% were seen once. The record originates from a study of T cells in Graves' hyperthyroidism and ophthalmopathy. No progression to ophthalmopathy during 18 months of follow-up defined stable disease. PBMCs were derived from about 10 ml fresh peripheral blood.

Sequencing was done on a sample of blood. This sequence joins TRBV9 and TRBJ2-3; D may be TRBD1 or TRBD2 (6 bases each). The clonotype was recovered from a man aged 18 to 30 with Graves' hyperthyroidism. CDR3 DNA sequence: TGTGCCAGCAACGGGGGCAGCACAGATACGCAGTATTTT. This sequence encodes CASNGGSTDTQYF.